The 18 T cell receptor beta chains below all came from one sample that was sequenced in a study of blood T cell repertoires in COVID-19. Clones were read by immunoSEQ multiplex PCR, and TCRdb kept only the in-frame ones, dropping some. The data contain about 210,000 clones, 70% to 90% of them singletons. The sequenced sample consisted of peripheral blood. The receptors come from a woman older than 75 with acute or convalescent COVID-19.

The chain has TRBV19 and TRBJ1-6; a possible D gene is TRBD1 (6 bases). Germline lookup yields CDR1 LNHDA and CDR2 SQIVND (reference sequence). The CDR3 is 22 residues long. Trimming removed 9 bases from V and 0 bases from J, with 33 bases in between. The CDR3 DNA follows: TGTGCCAGCCAACAAAAGGGGGATCGGCAGGGTTGGGTGAGCTCCTATAATTCACCCCTCCACTTT. Residues: CASQQKGDRQGWVSSYNSPLHF.

The rearrangement uses TRBV6-4 and TRBJ1-1, with a tentative D call TRBD1 (5 bases). Trimming took 2 bases from V and 5 from J, leaving 15 bases between them. This CDR3 comprises 15 residues. Looked up from germline, CDR1 is MRHNA and CDR2 is SNTAGT. This chain's CDR3 is CASSDPQAVETEAFF. The CDR3 coding sequence is TGTGCCAGCAGTGACCCACAGGCAGTGGAGACTGAAGCTTTCTTT.

The V call is TRBV10-2, the J call TRBJ2-1; 9 bases map to TRBD2. Per the germline V gene, CDR1 is WSHSY and CDR2 is SAAADI. The J segment lost 7 bases and the V segment lost 8 bases, leaving 6 bases of the junction unmatched. The CDR3 consists of 13 residues. The CDR3 is CASDSAGGNEQFF. The CDR3 nucleotides are TGCGCCAGCGACTCGGCGGGAGGGAATGAGCAGTTCTTC.

The V call is TRBV5-1, the J call TRBJ1-1, with 10 bases fitting TRBD1. Germline V gene sequence: CDR1 SGHRS, CDR2 YFSETQ. V lost 4 bases, J lost 4 bases, and 4 bases stayed unmatched. This CDR3 contains 14 residues. CDR3 region: CASSPRTGGTEAFF. CDR3 nucleotide sequence: TGCGCCAGCAGCCCCCGGACAGGGGGCACTGAAGCTTTCTTT.

The V and J genes are TRBV18 and TRBJ1-3; D may be TRBD1 (5 bases). Germline V gene data show CDR1 as KGHSH and CDR2 as LQKENI. Trimming stripped 7 bases from V and 0 bases from J, with 13 bases between. The CDR3 loop spans 15 amino acids. CDR3 loop: CASFTGGASGNTIYF. For the CDR3, the DNA is TGTGCCAGCTTCACGGGCGGGGCCTCTGGAAACACCATATATTTT.

This chain uses TRBV5-1 with TRBJ2-2; D remains unclear. The CDR3 is 14 amino acids. V shed 0 bases and J shed 4 bases, with 7 bases lying between them. CDR1 is SGHRS, CDR2 YFSETQ, per germline. DNA of the CDR3: TGCGCCAGCAGCTTGGGCGGTCCCACCGGGGAGCTGTTTTTT. It codes for CASSLGGPTGELFF.

This clone was seen once. This chain connects TRBV6-1 to TRBJ2-1, with 9 bases fitting TRBD2. The CDR3 loop spans 14 amino acids. Per germline, CDR1 MNHNS and CDR2 SASEGT. Trimming took 1 base from V and 14 from J; bases not matched to a gene: 9. The CDR3 region is CASSEGIAGEREFF. CDR3 DNA sequence: TGTGCCAGCAGTGAAGGGATAGCGGGAGAAAGAGAGTTCTTC.

V is TRBV11-2 and J is TRBJ1-6; D perhaps matches TRBD1 (6 bases). V was cut by 7 bases and J by 3 bases, with 13 bases left in between. Germline CDR1 reads SGHAT; CDR2 reads FQNNGV. The length of the CDR3 is 15 residues. The CDR3 DNA reads TGTGCCAGCAACCCGACAGGAAACTATAATTCACCCCTCCACTTT. Its translation: CASNPTGNYNSPLHF. Combining the CDR3 with reference TRBV11-2 and TRBJ1-6 gives the whole variable domain EAGVAQSPRYKIIEKRQSVAFWCNPISGHATLYWYQQILGQGPKLLIQFQNNGVVDDSQLPKDRFSAERLKGVDSTLKIQPAKLEDSAVYLCASNPTGNYNSPLHFGNGTRLTVT.

The rearrangement uses TRBV6-1 and TRBJ2-3; 10 bases are a match to TRBD2. The CDR3 is made up of 16 amino acids. V gave up 0 bases and J gave up 4 bases; unmatched junction bases: 4. Germline CDR1 MNHNS, CDR2 SASEGT. This CDR3 reads CASSEALLAGSDTQYF. DNA for the CDR3: TGTGCCAGCAGTGAAGCTCTACTAGCGGGATCAGATACGCAGTATTTT.

This clone appeared a single time. J is TRBJ1-6 and V is TRBV18, with TRBD1 identical over 10 bases. J gave up 5 bases and V 6 bases, and 4 bases lay outside the gene matches. The germline V gene has CDR1 KGHSH and CDR2 LQKENI. The CDR3 loop spans 15 amino acids. CDR3 nucleotide sequence: TGTGCCAGCTCGGGGACAGGGGCAAATAATTCACCCCTCCACTTT. Amino acid sequence: CASSGTGANNSPLHF.

This rearrangement joins TRBV28 to TRBJ2-7, with 15 bases lining up with TRBD2. Germline CDR1 and CDR2: MDHEN and SYDVKM. J gave up 1 base and V 5 bases, and 3 bases lay outside the gene matches. This CDR3 is 16 amino acids long. CDR3 bases: TGTGCCAGCAGTCGGACTAGCGGGAGGGCTTCCTACGAGCAGTACTTC. Its translation is CASSRTSGRASYEQYF.

The V gene is TRBV15, the J gene TRBJ1-2; 7 bases are shared with TRBD1. This CDR3 has 12 amino acids. V gave up 4 bases and J gave up 7 bases; unmatched junction bases: 3. CDR1 LNHNV and CDR2 YYDKDF come from the germline V gene (reference sequence). The DNA of the CDR3 is TGTGCCACCAGCAAAACAGGGGTTGGCTACACCTTC. Protein product: CATSKTGVGYTF.

This sequence joins TRBV2 and TRBJ1-2, with 8 bases identical to TRBD1. V shed 4 bases and J 8 bases; nucleotides not matched to a gene: 12. The CDR3 length is 15 residues. Germline CDR1 and CDR2: SNHLY and FYNNEI. The CDR3 is CASSGETGALRGYTF. The CDR3, as DNA: TGTGCCAGCAGTGGGGAGACAGGGGCACTGAGAGGCTACACCTTC.

The chain carries TRBV5-1 and TRBJ2-7; D not certain. The germline V gene encodes CDR1 SGHRS and CDR2 YFSETQ. The CDR3 spans 14 residues. The V end was cut by 0 bases, the J end by 5 bases, with 12 bases between. As DNA, the CDR3 is TGCGCCAGCAGCTTGGAGGCTAGTTTTGACGAGCAGTACTTC. It encodes CASSLEASFDEQYF. The entire variable domain, with the rest obtained from reference TRBV5-1 and TRBJ2-7, is as follows: KAGVTQTPRYLIKTRGQQVTLSCSPISGHRSVSWYQQTPGQGLQFLFEYFSETQRNKGNFPGRFSGRQFSNSRSEMNVSTLELGDSALYLCASSLEASFDEQYFGPGTRLTVT.

V and J are TRBV2 and TRBJ1-1; D is possibly TRBD1 (5 bases). Germline CDR1 reads SNHLY; CDR2 reads FYNNEI. Trimming cost V 6 bases and J 6 bases, with 17 bases left between them. This CDR3 spans 14 amino acids. DNA for the CDR3: TGTGCCAGCAGCCCGGGAGGGACTGCGGCTGAAGCTTTCTTT. Its protein is CASSPGGTAAEAFF.

The chain is built from TRBV5-4 and TRBJ2-7; TRBD2 matches at 8 bases. CDR1 SGHNT and CDR2 YYREEE come from the germline V gene (reference sequence). The length of the CDR3 is 16 residues. The junction had 11 bases not matched to a gene; V was cut back by 4 bases and J by 2 bases. CDR3 DNA: TGTGCCAGCAGCCCCTCGGGAGGGACCACCACCTACGAGCAGTACTTC. Its protein product is CASSPSGGTTTYEQYF.

The CDR3 coding sequence is TGTGCCAGCAGTCTCCCGGGCAATCAGCCCCAGCATTTT. Amino acid sequence: CASSLPGNQPQHF. The chain is built from TRBV6-2 or TRBV6-3 and TRBJ1-5; D call uncertain. Germline loops: CDR1 MNHEY, CDR2 SVGEGT. The ends were cut back, 5 bases at V and 2 bases at J, with 7 bases in the middle. The CDR3 sequence is 13 residues long.

J is TRBJ2-1 and V is TRBV4-3; tentatively, D is TRBD2 (7 bases). CDR3 length equals 13 residues. V dropped 0 bases and J dropped 8 bases, with 8 bases sitting between them. Germline lookup yields CDR1 LGHNA and CDR2 YSLEER. In nucleotides, the CDR3 is TGCGCCAGCAGCCAAGAAGGGGGGGATGAGCAGTTCTTC. Its protein product is CASSQEGGDEQFF.